A selection of T cell receptor beta chains follows, all from one sample in a study of blood T cell repertoires in COVID-19. The method was immunoSEQ multiplex PCR; TCRdb's version includes in-frame clones alone and lacks a portion of them. The profile covers roughly 520,000 clones, with 88% appearing a single time and 1.5% to 2% taken by the ten largest. Sequenced material: PBMCs or T cells enriched from blood (not recorded which). The receptors shown here come from a woman aged 35 to 49 who had recovered from COVID-19. CDR3s include the opening cysteine and the closing phenylalanine or tryptophan. Each record gives: J gene, clone size, V gene, D gene, CDR3 protein, CDR3 DNA. D genes are given only for firm matches. Some rows mark clone size as missing; the rest say once, few, many or name a class of expanded clone.

TRBJ1-3 | few | TRBV7-2 | NA | CASTPRGAGNTIYF | TGTGCCAGCACCCCCAGGGGAGCTGGAAACACCATATATTTT
TRBJ2-7 | NA | TRBV5-6 | NA | CASSVGGSGEQYF | TGTGCCAGCAGCGTAGGGGGTAGCGGGGAGCAGTACTTC
TRBJ2-6 | NA | TRBV27 | TRBD2 | CASSPPGGNSGANVLTF | TGTGCCAGCAGTCCGCCCGGGGGGAACTCTGGGGCCAACGTCCTGACTTTC
TRBJ1-5 | NA | TRBV7-9 | NA | CASSLLQDNQPQHF | TGTGCCAGCAGCTTGTTACAGGATAATCAGCCCCAGCATTTT
TRBJ2-3 | NA | TRBV2 | TRBD1 | CASSDGQGAAYTQYF | TGTGCCAGCAGTGATGGACAGGGGGCGGCTTATACGCAGTATTTT
TRBJ2-5 | NA | TRBV6-5 | TRBD2 | CASRVLAVQETQYF | TGTGCCAGCAGGGTCCTAGCGGTCCAAGAGACCCAGTACTTC
TRBJ2-5 | NA | TRBV5-1 | TRBD1 | CASSRGRQETQYF | TGCGCCAGCAGCAGGGGGCGACAAGAGACCCAGTACTTC
TRBJ2-5 | NA | TRBV24-1 | TRBD1 | CATSDIGQANQETQYF | TGTGCCACCAGTGATATCGGACAGGCAAACCAAGAGACCCAGTACTTC
TRBJ2-3 | once | TRBV4-3 | NA | CASSQEFSGITDTQYF | TGCGCCAGCAGCCAAGAATTCTCGGGGATCACAGATACGCAGTATTTT
TRBJ1-2 | NA | TRBV7-8 | NA | CASSLANRRAAPNYGYTF | TGTGCCAGCAGCTTAGCGAATCGGAGAGCCGCTCCAAATTATGGCTACACCTTC
TRBJ1-2 | NA | TRBV27 | TRBD1 | CASSNGTGVNYGYTF | TGTGCCAGCAGTAACGGGACAGGGGTTAACTATGGCTACACCTTC
TRBJ1-4 | once | TRBV9 | NA | CASSVGTAGDKLFF | TGTGCCAGCAGCGTAGGGACGGCCGGGGATAAACTGTTTTTT
TRBJ1-2 | NA | TRBV18 | TRBD1 | CASSPGTGSYGYTF | TGTGCCAGCTCACCAGGGACAGGGAGCTATGGCTACACCTTC
TRBJ2-5 | NA | TRBV11-2 | TRBD1 | CASSLRGPETQYF | TGTGCCAGCAGCTTAAGGGGGCCGGAGACCCAGTACTTC
TRBJ2-1 | NA | TRBV11-3 | NA | CASSLERGTTEQFF | TGTGCCAGCAGCTTAGAGAGGGGGACAACTGAGCAGTTCTTC
TRBJ2-5 | NA | TRBV6-5 | NA | CASKTGVRETQYF | TGTGCCAGCAAAACAGGAGTAAGAGAGACCCAGTACTTC
TRBJ1-3 | NA | TRBV19 | NA | CASSISLGTYGNTIYF | TGTGCCAGTAGTATAAGCCTCGGGACATATGGAAACACCATATATTTT
TRBJ2-5 | NA | TRBV6-2/TRBV6-3 | TRBD1 | CASSYSRWTGQETQYF | TGTGCCAGCAGTTACTCCCGCTGGACAGGCCAAGAGACCCAGTACTTC
TRBJ2-7 | few | TRBV19 | TRBD2 | CASSTNSGRVEQYF | TGTGCCAGTAGTACCAATAGCGGGAGGGTCGAGCAGTACTTC
TRBJ1-6 | NA | TRBV7-6 | TRBD1 | CASSLLDRGPNSPLHF | TGTGCCAGCAGCCTCCTGGACAGGGGGCCTAATTCACCCCTCCACTTT
TRBJ2-7 | NA | TRBV7-4 | NA | CASSLAAPSGTTIDEQYF | TGTGCCAGCAGCTTAGCAGCTCCCTCCGGGACAACCATCGACGAGCAGTACTTC
TRBJ1-1 | NA | TRBV2 | NA | CASSGDLNTEAFF | TGTGCCAGTTCAGGGGATTTGAACACTGAAGCTTTCTTT
TRBJ2-1 | NA | TRBV12-3/TRBV12-4 | NA | CASSLGGDKFF | TGTGCCAGCAGTTTAGGCGGGGATAAGTTCTTC
TRBJ2-7 | NA | TRBV5-8 | TRBD2 | CASSLFSGTSSYEQYF | TGTGCCAGCAGCTTGTTTAGCGGGACATCCTCCTACGAGCAGTACTTC
TRBJ1-3 | NA | TRBV7-9 | TRBD1 | CASSLGTGALFGNTIYF | TGTGCCAGCAGCTTGGGGACAGGGGCTCTCTTTGGAAACACCATATATTTT
TRBJ2-1 | NA | TRBV18 | TRBD2 | CASSPGSSGTYNEQFF | TGTGCCAGCTCACCAGGGAGTAGCGGGACCTACAATGAGCAGTTCTTC
TRBJ1-1 | NA | TRBV12-3/TRBV12-4 | TRBD1 | CASSLNQQGEAFF | TGTGCCAGCAGCCTTAACCAACAGGGGGAAGCTTTCTTT
TRBJ2-7 | NA | TRBV5-1 | TRBD2 | CASSKRLAEAYEQYF | TGCGCCAGCAGCAAAAGACTAGCGGAAGCCTACGAGCAGTACTTC
TRBJ2-7 | NA | TRBV11-3 | TRBD1 | CASSPGQGDSYEQYF | TGTGCCAGCAGCCCCGGACAGGGGGACTCCTACGAGCAGTACTTC
TRBJ2-1 | NA | TRBV5-1 | TRBD2 | CASSWGTSVANEQFF | TGCGCCAGCAGCTGGGGGACTAGTGTAGCGAATGAGCAGTTCTTC
TRBJ2-1 | NA | TRBV18 | TRBD2 | CASSPGLPSSYNEQFF | TGTGCCAGCTCCCCGGGACTACCGAGCTCCTACAATGAGCAGTTCTTC